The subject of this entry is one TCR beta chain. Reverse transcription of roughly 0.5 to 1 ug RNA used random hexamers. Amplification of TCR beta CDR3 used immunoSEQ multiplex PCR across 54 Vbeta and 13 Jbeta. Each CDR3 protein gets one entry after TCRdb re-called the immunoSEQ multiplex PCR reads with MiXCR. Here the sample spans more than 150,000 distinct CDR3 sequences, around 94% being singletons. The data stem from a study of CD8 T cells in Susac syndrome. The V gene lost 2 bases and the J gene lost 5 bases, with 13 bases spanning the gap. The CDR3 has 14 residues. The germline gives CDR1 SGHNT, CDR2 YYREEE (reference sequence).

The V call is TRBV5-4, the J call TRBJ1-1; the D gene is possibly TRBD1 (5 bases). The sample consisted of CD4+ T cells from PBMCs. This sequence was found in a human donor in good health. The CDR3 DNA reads TGTGCCAGCAGCTTCGGGGGGATAGAGACTGAAGCTTTCTTT. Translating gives CASSFGGIETEAFF.